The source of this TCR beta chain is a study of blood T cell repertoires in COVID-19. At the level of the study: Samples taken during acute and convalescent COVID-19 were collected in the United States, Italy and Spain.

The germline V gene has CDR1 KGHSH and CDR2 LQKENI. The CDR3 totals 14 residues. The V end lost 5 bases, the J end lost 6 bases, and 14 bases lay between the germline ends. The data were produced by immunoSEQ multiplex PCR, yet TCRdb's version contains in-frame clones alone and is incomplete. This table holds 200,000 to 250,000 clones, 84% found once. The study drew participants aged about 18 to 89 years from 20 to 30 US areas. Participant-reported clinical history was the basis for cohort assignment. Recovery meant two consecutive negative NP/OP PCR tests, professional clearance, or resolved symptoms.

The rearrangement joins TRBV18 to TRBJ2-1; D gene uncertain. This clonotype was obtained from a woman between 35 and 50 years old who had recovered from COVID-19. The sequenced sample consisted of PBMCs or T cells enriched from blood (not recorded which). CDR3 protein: CASSVGLDANEQFF. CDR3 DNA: TGTGCCAGCTCAGTAGGCCTAGACGCCAATGAGCAGTTCTTC.